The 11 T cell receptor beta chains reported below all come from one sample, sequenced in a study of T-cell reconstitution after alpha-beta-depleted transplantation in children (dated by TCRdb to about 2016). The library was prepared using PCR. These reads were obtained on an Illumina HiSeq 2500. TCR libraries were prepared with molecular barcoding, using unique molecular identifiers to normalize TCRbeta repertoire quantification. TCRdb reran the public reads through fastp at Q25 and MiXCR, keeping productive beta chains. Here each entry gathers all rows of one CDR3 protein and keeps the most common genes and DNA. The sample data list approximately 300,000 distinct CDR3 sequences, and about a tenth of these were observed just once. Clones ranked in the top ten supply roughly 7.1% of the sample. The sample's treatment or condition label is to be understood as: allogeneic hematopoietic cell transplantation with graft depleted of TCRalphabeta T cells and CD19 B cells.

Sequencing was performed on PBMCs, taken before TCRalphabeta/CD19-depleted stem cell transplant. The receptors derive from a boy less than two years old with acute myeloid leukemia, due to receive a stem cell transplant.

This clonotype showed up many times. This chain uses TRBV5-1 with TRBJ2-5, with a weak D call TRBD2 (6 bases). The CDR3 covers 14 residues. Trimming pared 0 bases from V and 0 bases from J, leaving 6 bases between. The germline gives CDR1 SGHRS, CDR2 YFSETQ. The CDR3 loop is CASSLGDYQETQYF. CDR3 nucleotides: TGCGCCAGCAGCTTGGGGGACTACCAAGAGACCCAGTACTTC.

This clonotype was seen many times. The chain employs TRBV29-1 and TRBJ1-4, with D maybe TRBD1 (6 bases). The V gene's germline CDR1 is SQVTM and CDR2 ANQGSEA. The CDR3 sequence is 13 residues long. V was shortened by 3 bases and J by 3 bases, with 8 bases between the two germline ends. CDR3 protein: CSVETGPNEKLFF. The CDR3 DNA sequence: TGCAGCGTTGAGACAGGCCCTAATGAAAAACTGTTTTTT.

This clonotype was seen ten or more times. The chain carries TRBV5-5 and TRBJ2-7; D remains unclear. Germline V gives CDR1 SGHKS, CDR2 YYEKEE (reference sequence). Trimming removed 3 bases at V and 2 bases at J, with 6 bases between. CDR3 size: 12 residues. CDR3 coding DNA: TGTGCCAGCAGCTGGAACACCTACGAGCAGTACTTC. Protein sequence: CASSWNTYEQYF.

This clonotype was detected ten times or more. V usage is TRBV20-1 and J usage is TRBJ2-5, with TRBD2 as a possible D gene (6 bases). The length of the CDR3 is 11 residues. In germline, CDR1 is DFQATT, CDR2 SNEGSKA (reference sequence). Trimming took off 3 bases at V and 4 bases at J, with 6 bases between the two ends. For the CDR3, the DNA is TGCAGTGCTAGCGGGAGAGAGACCCAGTACTTC. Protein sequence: CSASGRETQYF.

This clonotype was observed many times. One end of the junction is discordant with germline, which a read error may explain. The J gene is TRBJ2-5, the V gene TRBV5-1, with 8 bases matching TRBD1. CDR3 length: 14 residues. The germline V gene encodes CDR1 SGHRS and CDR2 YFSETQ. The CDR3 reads CASSQPGQEETQYF. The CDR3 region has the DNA TGCGCCAGCAGCCAGCCGGGACAGGAAGAGACCCAGTATTTC.

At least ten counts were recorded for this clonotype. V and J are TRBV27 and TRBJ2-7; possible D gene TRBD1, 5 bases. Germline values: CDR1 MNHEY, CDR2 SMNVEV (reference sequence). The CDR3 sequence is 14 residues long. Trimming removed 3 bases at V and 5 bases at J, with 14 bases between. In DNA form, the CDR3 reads TGTGCCAGCAGTTTGGTAGGGGCCGGAAACGAGCAGTACTTC. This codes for CASSLVGAGNEQYF.

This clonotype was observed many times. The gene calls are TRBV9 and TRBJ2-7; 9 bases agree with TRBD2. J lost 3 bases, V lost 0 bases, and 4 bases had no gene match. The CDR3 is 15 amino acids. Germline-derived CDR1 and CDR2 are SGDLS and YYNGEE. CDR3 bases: TGTGCCAGCAGCGTAGGAGTAGCGGGAGACTACGAGCAGTACTTC. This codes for CASSVGVAGDYEQYF.

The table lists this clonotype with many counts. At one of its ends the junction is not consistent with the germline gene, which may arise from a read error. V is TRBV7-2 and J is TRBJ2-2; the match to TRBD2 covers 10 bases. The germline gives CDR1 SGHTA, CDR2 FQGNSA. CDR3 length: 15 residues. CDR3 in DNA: TGTGCCAGCAGCTTAGAAGCTAGCGGGAGAGGGGGGCTGTTTTTT. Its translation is CASSLEASGRGGLFF. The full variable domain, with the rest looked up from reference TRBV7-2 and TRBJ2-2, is GAGVSQSPSNKVTEKGKDVELRCDPISGHTALYWYRQSLGQGLEFLIYFQGNSAPDKSGLPSDRFSAERTGGSVSTLTIQRTQQEDSAVYLCASSLEASGRGGLFFGEGSRLTVL.

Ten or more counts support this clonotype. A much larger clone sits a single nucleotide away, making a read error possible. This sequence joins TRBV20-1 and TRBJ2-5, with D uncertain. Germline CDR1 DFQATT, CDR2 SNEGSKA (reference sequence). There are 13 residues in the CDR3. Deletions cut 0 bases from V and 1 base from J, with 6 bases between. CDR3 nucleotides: TGCAGTGCTAGAGATGGCGGCCAAGAGACCCAGTACTTC. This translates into CSARDGGQETQYF.

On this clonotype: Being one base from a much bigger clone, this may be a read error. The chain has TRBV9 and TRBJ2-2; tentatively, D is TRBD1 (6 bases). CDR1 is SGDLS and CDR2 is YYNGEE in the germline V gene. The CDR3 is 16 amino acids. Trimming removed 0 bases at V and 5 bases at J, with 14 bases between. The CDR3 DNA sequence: TGTGCCAGCAGCGTAGAGGTCAGTCAGGGGACCGGGGAGCTGTTTTTT. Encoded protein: CASSVEVSQGTGELFF.

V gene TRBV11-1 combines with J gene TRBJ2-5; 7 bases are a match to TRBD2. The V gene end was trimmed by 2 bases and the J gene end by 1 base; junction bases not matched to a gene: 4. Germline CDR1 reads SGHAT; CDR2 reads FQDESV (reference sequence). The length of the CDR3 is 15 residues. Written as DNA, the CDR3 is TGTGCCAGCAGCTTAATCGGGGGGTCCCAAGAGACCCAGTACTTC. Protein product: CASSLIGGSQETQYF.